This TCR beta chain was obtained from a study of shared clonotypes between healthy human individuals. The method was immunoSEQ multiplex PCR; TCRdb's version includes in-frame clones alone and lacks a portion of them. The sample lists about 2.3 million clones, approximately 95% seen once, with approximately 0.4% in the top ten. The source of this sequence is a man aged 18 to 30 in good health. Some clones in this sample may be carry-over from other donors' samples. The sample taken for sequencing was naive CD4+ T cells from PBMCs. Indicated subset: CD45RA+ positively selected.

The CDR3 nucleotides read TGTGCCAGCACTCGACAGGGGGCGAACACCGGGGAGCTGTTTTTT. Amino acid sequence: CASTRQGANTGELFF. The V and J genes are TRBV6-5 and TRBJ2-2; 9 bases fit TRBD1. V trimming: 7 bases; J trimming: 0 bases; junction bases outside the gene matches: 3. Germline V CDR1 and CDR2: MNHEY, SVGAGI. The CDR3 consists of 15 residues.